This is a list of T cell receptor beta chains from one sample in a study of beta chain features in type 1 diabetes. Sequencing used immunoSEQ multiplex PCR; TCRdb keeps in-frame clones, though not all of them. The table has roughly 400,000 clones, 9.6% seen once. The specimen sequenced was central memory CD4+ T cells from blood. The receptors originated from a man aged 25-45 years with type 1 diabetes. CDR3s include the opening cysteine and the closing phenylalanine or tryptophan. The D gene is left open where the match is weak. The listing skips clone size in some rows; elsewhere it reads once, few, many or a size class.

D gene	clone size	V gene	J gene	CDR3 protein	CDR3 DNA
TRBD1	NA	TRBV11-2	TRBJ2-7	CASSPIRQGSYEQYF	TGTGCCAGCAGCCCCATCCGACAGGGATCCTACGAGCAGTACTTC
TRBD1	NA	TRBV10-3	TRBJ1-2	CAIRSGQGGNYGYTF	TGTGCCATCAGATCCGGACAGGGGGGGAACTATGGCTACACCTTC
NA	NA	TRBV5-4	TRBJ2-3	CASSQGGLPSTDTQYF	TGTGCCAGCAGCCAAGGAGGACTTCCTAGCACAGATACGCAGTATTTT
NA	few	TRBV7-3	TRBJ2-7	CASSLAGIMYEQYF	TGTGCCAGCAGCTTGGCTGGGATAATGTACGAGCAGTACTTC
NA	once	TRBV7-9	TRBJ1-5	CASSLTPNQPQHF	TGTGCCAGCAGCTTAACCCCGAATCAGCCCCAGCATTTT
NA	NA	TRBV5-4	TRBJ2-2	CASSLPGYRTGELFF	TGTGCCAGCAGCTTGCCAGGGTACCGCACCGGGGAGCTGTTTTTT
NA	NA	TRBV6-5	TRBJ1-5	CASSYSMGVGNQPQHF	TGTGCCAGCAGTTACTCGATGGGGGTCGGCAATCAGCCCCAGCATTTT
NA	few	TRBV7-2	TRBJ1-1	CASSLLPGNTEAFF	TGTGCCAGCAGCTTACTCCCCGGGAACACTGAAGCTTTCTTT
NA	NA	TRBV21-1	TRBJ2-3	CASSQGDTQYF	TGTGCCAGTAGTCAGGGAGATACGCAGTATTTT
NA	many	TRBV18	TRBJ2-2	CASSPYTGELFF	TGTGCCAGCTCACCTTACACCGGGGAGCTGTTTTTT
TRBD1	few	TRBV11-2	TRBJ1-4	CASSFYQGGGEKLFF	TGTGCCAGCAGCTTTTACCAGGGGGGTGGTGAAAAACTGTTTTTT
TRBD2	few	TRBV7-2	TRBJ2-7	CASSLGLTVRYEQYF	TGTGCCAGCAGCTTGGGACTAACTGTACGGTACGAGCAGTACTTC
NA	NA	TRBV7-9	TRBJ1-5	CASSLGRSGDGNQPQHF	TGTGCCAGCAGCTTAGGGAGGAGTGGGGACGGAAATCAGCCCCAGCATTTT
NA	few	TRBV15	TRBJ2-1	CASSTGDVQYNEQFF	TGTGCCTCTTCGACTGGGGACGTCCAGTACAATGAGCAGTTCTTC
NA	NA	TRBV10-2	TRBJ1-2	CASTDRSNYGYTF	TGCGCCAGCACTGATCGATCGAACTATGGCTACACCTTC
TRBD2	few	TRBV7-2	TRBJ2-1	CASSNLLAGGNEQFF	TGTGCCAGCAGCAACCTACTAGCGGGGGGCAATGAGCAGTTCTTC
TRBD1	NA	TRBV9	TRBJ2-5	CASSVDPGTAETQYF	TGTGCCAGCAGCGTAGATCCTGGGACAGCAGAGACCCAGTACTTC
NA	NA	TRBV9	TRBJ2-2	CASSSSGTGELFF	TGTGCCAGCAGTAGTAGTGGCACCGGGGAGCTGTTTTTT
TRBD2	NA	TRBV6-5	TRBJ2-5	CASTGGAETQYF	TGTGCCAGCACGGGGGGGGCGGAGACCCAGTACTTC
NA	few	TRBV20-1	TRBJ2-7	CSAPATYEQYF	TGCAGTGCACCCGCCACCTACGAGCAGTACTTC
NA	NA	TRBV10-3	TRBJ2-3	CAISEIPGGNTQYF	TGTGCCATCAGTGAGATCCCCGGAGGAAATACGCAGTATTTT
TRBD1	few	TRBV19	TRBJ1-5	CASRFGTGGNQPQHF	TGTGCCAGTCGGTTCGGGACAGGGGGCAATCAGCCCCAGCATTTT
TRBD1	many	TRBV11-2	TRBJ2-7	CASSSPRDRPYEQYF	TGTGCCAGCAGCTCCCCTCGGGACAGGCCCTACGAGCAGTACTTC
NA	NA	TRBV7-3	TRBJ2-2	CASSRDQARGELFF	TGTGCCAGCAGCCGGGACCAGGCGAGGGGGGAGCTGTTTTTT
TRBD1	many	TRBV18	TRBJ2-5	CASSDGTGRYF	TGTGCCAGCTCAGACGGGACAGGGAGGTACTTC
TRBD1	few	TRBV19	TRBJ1-5	CASSIRSGTGGYQPQHF	TGTGCCAGTAGTATTCGATCCGGGACAGGGGGTTATCAGCCCCAGCATTTT
NA	NA	TRBV4-1	TRBJ1-2	CASSQDGGLRVLYTF	TGCGCCAGCAGCCAAGACGGAGGGCTCAGGGTTTTATACACCTTC
NA	few	TRBV10-1	TRBJ1-4	CASSDDRINEKLFF	TGCGCCAGCAGTGACGACAGAATTAATGAAAAACTGTTTTTT
NA	few	TRBV5-4	TRBJ1-1	CASSRRGGEEAFF	TGTGCCAGCAGCCGTAGGGGGGGCGAAGAAGCTTTCTTT
TRBD2	NA	TRBV5-1	TRBJ2-1	CASSLLTSGSTDEQFF	TGCGCCAGCAGCCTCCTTACTAGCGGGAGTACCGATGAGCAGTTCTTC
NA	few	TRBV23-1	TRBJ2-3	CASSQSLAPRTDTQYF	TGCGCCAGCAGTCAATCACTAGCCCCTCGAACAGATACGCAGTATTTT
TRBD2	few	TRBV5-1	TRBJ2-7	CASSFMTSGSGYGEQYF	TGCGCCAGCAGCTTCATGACTAGCGGGAGCGGGTACGGCGAGCAGTACTTC
NA	NA	TRBV4-2	TRBJ1-1	CASSQVGEQAFF	TGTGCCAGCAGCCAGGTGGGGGAACAAGCTTTCTTT